The clone carrying this TCR beta chain has at least ten counts. Its target is not known. These data come from a study of T-cell memory formation after mild COVID-19. The CDR3 length is 13 residues. V was pared by 5 bases and J by 6 bases, with 11 bases between. Germline V gene data show CDR1 as SEHNR and CDR2 as FQNEAQ (reference sequence). TCRdb reprocessed the 5' RACE reads with MiXCR, giving one entry per CDR3 protein. The data hold approximately 390,000 distinct CDR3 sequences, with about 17% observed a single time. Whole-study results and caveats: Clones that contracted from day 15 to 85 were balanced CD4/CD8, while later expanders leaned CD4+. The CD4+ clones that contracted clustered mainly within CM and EM, and the CD8+ clones concentrated in EMRA.

The rearrangement joins TRBV7-9 to TRBJ2-1; a weak D match, TRBD2 (6 bases). Sample: PBMCs or a T cell subset sorted from them (not recorded which). This TCR was recovered from a man aged 18 to 29 who had mild COVID-19 (a few samples of this study predate the infection). Cell type and time point are not known. CDR3 residues: CASSPLALNEQFF. The CDR3 bases are TGTGCCAGCAGCCCACTAGCTCTCAATGAGCAGTTCTTC.